Below, 32 T cell receptor beta chains from the same sample are listed, as sequenced in a study of T cell responses to AZD1222 COVID-19 vaccine. TCRdb's copy holds only in-frame clones and misses some; the assay was immunoSEQ multiplex PCR. This repertoire shows 70,000 to 95,000 clones, around 89% found once; its top ten account for roughly 2.7%. The specimen comprised peripheral blood, sampled 28 days after the second AZD1222 dose. The source of these receptors is an adult who received the AZD1222 COVID-19 vaccine.

For the CDR3, the DNA is TGTGCCAGCAGCCGTACGGGAGAAAGAAGGGAAAAACTGTTTTTT. This sequence encodes CASSRTGERREKLFF. The rearrangement joins TRBV28 to TRBJ1-4, with D unclear. CDR3 length: 15 residues. Trimming left V 6 bases short and J 8 bases short, with 19 bases between. Per the germline V gene, CDR1 is MDHEN and CDR2 is SYDVKM.

This chain joins TRBV4-1 and TRBJ2-6; 8 nucleotides align to TRBD1. CDR3 length: 16 amino acids. CDR1 and CDR2 from the germline V gene are MGHRA and YSYEKL. V lost 0 bases and J lost 3; bases outside the gene matches: 1. CDR3 sequence reads: CASSQDRGLGANVLTF. The CDR3 DNA reads as TGCGCCAGCAGCCAAGACAGGGGGCTTGGGGCCAACGTCCTGACTTTC.

This chain links TRBV7-9 with TRBJ2-2; TRBD2 agrees at 13 bases. This CDR3 contains 15 residues. Germline V gene lookup returns CDR1 SEHNR and CDR2 FQNEAQ (reference sequence). The V segment lost 6 bases and the J segment 6 bases; nucleotides outside the gene matches: 4. This CDR3 reads CASSGLAGVSGELFF. CDR3 DNA: TGTGCCAGCAGTGGACTAGCGGGGGTTTCCGGGGAGCTGTTTTTT.

This chain uses TRBV12-3 or TRBV12-4 with TRBJ1-2, with D perhaps TRBD1 (5 bases). Trimming pared 5 bases from V and 2 bases from J, leaving 9 bases between. CDR3 size: 13 residues. CDR3 region: CASSRQTNYGYTF. CDR3 bases: TGTGCCAGCAGTCGACAGACCAACTATGGCTACACCTTC.

V is TRBV9 and J is TRBJ2-3, with unresolved D. The CDR3 consists of 15 residues. V gave up 2 bases and J gave up 1 base, with 11 bases separating them. Germline CDR1 is SGDLS and CDR2 is YYNGEE. DNA for the CDR3: TGTGCCAGCAGCGTGCAGCTAACAGGCACAGATACGCAGTATTTT. This translates into CASSVQLTGTDTQYF.

This rearrangement joins TRBV10-1 to TRBJ1-2, with a possible D match to TRBD1 (5 bases). V lost 3 bases to trimming and J lost 8 bases, with 19 bases between them. Germline V gene data show CDR1 as WNHNN and CDR2 as SYGVQD (reference sequence). The CDR3 covers 15 residues. The CDR3 nucleotides are TGCGCCAGCAGTGAAGGCAGGGTCCATAGGGGAGGCTACACCTTC. Protein: CASSEGRVHRGGYTF.

This clone was counted a few times. The V call is TRBV18, the J call TRBJ2-1; the D gene could be TRBD1 or TRBD2 (5 bases each). Per germline, CDR1 KGHSH and CDR2 LQKENI. Trimming stripped 3 bases from V and 1 base from J, with 16 bases between. The CDR3 consists of 17 residues. The CDR3 reads CASSPLGTSVSYNEQFF. The CDR3 DNA follows: TGTGCCAGCTCACCCCTGGGGACCTCCGTTTCCTACAATGAGCAGTTCTTC.

This rearrangement joins TRBV2 to TRBJ2-2; TRBD2 is a possible D gene (5 bases). The V and J ends lost 9 bases and 1 base respectively, with 12 bases between them. This CDR3 has 14 amino acids. The germline V gene has CDR1 SNHLY and CDR2 FYNNEI. CDR3 DNA sequence: TGTGCCAGGGGCGGGCAGCAGAACACCGGGGAGCTGTTTTTT. Its translation: CARGGQQNTGELFF.

CDR3 protein: CASSPRPGRGNTIYF. The CDR3 DNA reads as TGTGCCAGCAGCCCGAGACCCGGCCGGGGAAACACCATATATTTT. The rearrangement joins TRBV6-5 to TRBJ1-3; D is unclear. The CDR3 length is 15 residues. V lost 6 bases to trimming and J lost 4 bases, with 16 bases between them. The germline CDR1 and CDR2 sequences are MNHEY and SVGAGI.

The V call is TRBV9, the J call TRBJ1-1; D is ambiguous. Deletions cut 2 bases from V and 6 bases from J, with 14 bases between. Germline V lookup: CDR1 SGDLS, CDR2 YYNGEE. The CDR3 totals 14 residues. DNA of the CDR3: TGTGCCAGCAGCGTTCTGGCGGATTTATCTGAAGCTTTCTTT. This encodes CASSVLADLSEAFF.

Here the CDR3 DNA reads TGTGCCAGCAGTCCGACCTATTTCACAGATACGCAGTATTTT. Amino acids: CASSPTYFTDTQYF. V usage is TRBV27 and J usage is TRBJ2-3, with D uncertain. Germline V lookup: CDR1 MNHEY, CDR2 SMNVEV (reference sequence). This CDR3 region has 14 residues. V gave up 5 bases and J gave up 2 bases, with 11 bases separating them.

The chain combines TRBV27 with TRBJ1-6; no clear D. CDR1 is MNHEY, CDR2 SMNVEV, per germline (reference sequence). The CDR3 runs 11 residues. V lost 11 bases and J 5 bases, leaving 7 bases between the germline ends. CDR3 nucleotide sequence: TGTGCCGGACGGGATAATTCACCCCTCCACTTT. It translates to CAGRDNSPLHF.

The V and J genes are TRBV2 and TRBJ2-1; TRBD2 matches 14 bases. J was trimmed by 6 bases and V by 4 bases; bases with no gene match: 5. The CDR3 runs 16 residues. Per germline, CDR1 SNHLY and CDR2 FYNNEI. Written as DNA, the CDR3 is TGTGCCAGCAGTGGGGGACTAGCGGGAGCGCCCAATGAGCAGTTCTTC. Translating it yields CASSGGLAGAPNEQFF.

The chain is built from TRBV6-5 and TRBJ2-7, with 12 positions matching TRBD1. From germline, CDR1 is MNHEY and CDR2 SVGAGI. The CDR3 sequence is 13 residues long. V dropped 10 bases and J dropped 5; count of bases not matched to a gene: 6. CDR3 in amino acids: CATGTGGINEQYF. The CDR3 DNA reads TGTGCCACCGGGACAGGGGGCATCAACGAGCAGTACTTC.

V is TRBV20-1 and J is TRBJ2-1; 11 bases match TRBD2. The junction had 8 bases not matched to a gene; V was cut back by 3 bases and J by 7 bases. The CDR3 runs to 15 residues. From germline, CDR1 is DFQATT and CDR2 SNEGSKA (reference sequence). The CDR3 region is CSASFASGGYNEQFF. The CDR3 bases are TGCAGTGCTAGTTTTGCTAGCGGGGGGTATAATGAGCAGTTCTTC.

The chain has TRBV14 and TRBJ2-7; D remains ambiguous. This CDR3 comprises 15 residues. Trimming took off 6 bases at V and 2 bases at J, with 17 bases between the two ends. Germline V gene lookup returns CDR1 SGHDN and CDR2 FVKESK. The CDR3 region is CASSYRTPPAYEQYF. DNA of the CDR3: TGTGCCAGCAGTTATAGGACGCCCCCCGCCTACGAGCAGTACTTC.

This sequence joins TRBV7-2 and TRBJ1-3; D not resolved. Germline-derived CDR1 and CDR2 are SGHTA and FQGNSA. The V gene lost 1 base and the J gene lost 4 bases, with 14 bases spanning the gap. The CDR3 extends over 16 amino acids. The CDR3 here is CASSLGAAGRGNTIYF. CDR3 bases: TGTGCCAGCAGCTTAGGGGCGGCCGGCAGGGGAAACACCATATATTTT.

This chain joins TRBV12-2 and TRBJ1-5. TRBV12-2 is marked as a pseudogene. The CDR3 covers 17 residues. The CDR3 nucleotides read TGTGCAAGTCGCTTAGCCGGCTCTGGGACGGTCAATCAGCCCCAGCATTTT. The encoded protein is CASRLAGSGTVNQPQHF.

The chain links TRBV28 to TRBJ1-6, with D tentatively TRBD1 (6 bases). The CDR3 spans 13 residues. Germline CDR1 is MDHEN and CDR2 is SYDVKM. Trimming removed 8 bases from V and 7 bases from J, with 12 bases in between. The DNA of the CDR3 is TGTGCCAGCGTACAGGGTGCGAATTCACCCCTCCACTTT. Protein: CASVQGANSPLHF.

The rearrangement links TRBV6-5 to TRBJ2-3, with D maybe TRBD2 (6 bases). Between the trimmed V and J ends, which lost 0 bases and 0 bases, there was a span of 7 bases. The CDR3 sequence is 15 residues long. Germline V lookup: CDR1 MNHEY, CDR2 SVGAGI. In DNA form, the CDR3 reads TGTGCCAGCAGTTACTCGGGAGGAAGCACAGATACGCAGTATTTT. As protein: CASSYSGGSTDTQYF.

The chain has TRBV19 and TRBJ1-4; D not resolved. Per germline, CDR1 LNHDA and CDR2 SQIVND (reference sequence). V lost 5 bases, J lost 5 bases, and 15 bases lay in between. This CDR3 has 15 residues. CDR3 coding DNA: TGTGCCAGTAGTGAGAGCCTGACCCAAAATGAAAAACTGTTTTTT. Its protein is CASSESLTQNEKLFF.

The chain carries TRBV15 and TRBJ1-1; D gene uncertain. CDR3 length: 13 residues. V was pared by 0 bases and J by 4 bases, with 6 bases between. Germline V gene data show CDR1 as LNHNV and CDR2 as YYDKDF (reference sequence). CDR3 region: CATSREVGTEAFF. The CDR3 bases are TGTGCCACCAGCAGAGAAGTGGGCACTGAAGCTTTCTTT. The full variable domain, its missing parts supplied by reference TRBV15 and TRBJ1-1, is DAMVIQNPRYQVTQFGKPVTLSCSQTLNHNVMYWYQQKSSQAPKLLFHYYDKDFNNEADTPDNFQSRRPNTSFCFLDIRSPGLGDTAMYLCATSREVGTEAFFGQGTRLTVV.

The chain couples TRBV10-2 to TRBJ1-3; D is ambiguous. This CDR3 is 13 amino acids long. The germline V gene encodes CDR1 WSHSY and CDR2 SAAADI. Trimming cost V 10 bases and J 0 bases, with 10 bases left between them. The CDR3: CAIAAYSGNTIYF. CDR3 nucleotides: TGCGCCATAGCGGCTTACTCTGGAAACACCATATATTTT.

This chain connects TRBV6-5 to TRBJ2-2, with 8 bases that match TRBD2. Germline CDR1 MNHEY, CDR2 SVGAGI. The ends lost 0 bases at V and 4 bases at J; junction bases unmatched: 4. CDR3 length: 16 amino acids. DNA of the CDR3: TGTGCCAGCAGTTACTCGACCGGGGGGGGCACCGGGGAGCTGTTTTTT. It specifies CASSYSTGGGTGELFF.

The chain recombines TRBV19 with TRBJ2-3; a possible D gene is TRBD2 (5 bases). The CDR3 is made up of 14 amino acids. Germline V lookup: CDR1 LNHDA, CDR2 SQIVND (reference sequence). The V and J ends lost 8 bases and 1 base respectively, with 13 bases between them. CDR3 bases: TGTGCCAGTGGGAGACGAGCTGGCACAGATACGCAGTATTTT. This gives the protein CASGRRAGTDTQYF.

V gene TRBV23-1 combines with J gene TRBJ1-6; 10 bases line up with TRBD1. TRBV23-1 qualifies as an ORF whose function is uncertain. Trimming at V came to 4 bases and at J to 7 bases, leaving 4 bases not matched to a gene. The CDR3 loop spans 15 amino acids. In nucleotides, the CDR3 is TGCGCCAGCAGTCCCCCGGGACAGGGGAATTCACCCCTCCACTTT. This gives the protein CASSPPGQGNSPLHF.

The rearrangement joins TRBV5-8 to TRBJ1-3; D perhaps matches TRBD1 (6 bases). CDR1 is SGHTS, CDR2 YDEGEE, per germline. The V gene lost 0 bases and the J gene lost 3 bases, with 10 bases spanning the gap. This CDR3 region has 15 residues. This CDR3 reads CASSLVGGFGNTIYF. CDR3 DNA sequence: TGTGCCAGCAGCTTGGTCGGGGGCTTTGGAAACACCATATATTTT.

The rearrangement uses TRBV6-6 and TRBJ1-3; D is unclear. V lost 7 bases and J 5 bases, leaving 9 bases between the germline ends. The CDR3 loop spans 12 amino acids. Germline assignment: CDR1 MNHNY and CDR2 SVGAGI (reference sequence). CDR3 coding DNA: TGTGCCAGCACCACCGCGAGAAACACCATATATTTT. Translated: CASTTARNTIYF.

This chain joins TRBV27 and TRBJ1-6, with D tentatively TRBD1 (5 bases). Trimming took off 4 bases at V and 9 bases at J, with 16 bases between the two ends. The CDR3 contains 15 residues. Germline V gene lookup returns CDR1 MNHEY and CDR2 SMNVEV (reference sequence). The CDR3 DNA reads as TGTGCCAGCAGTTCCCCTAGGGGATCTGGTTCACCCCTCCACTTT. This codes for CASSSPRGSGSPLHF.

This chain uses TRBV6-1 with TRBJ2-7; D possibly corresponds to TRBD1 (5 bases). The CDR3 is 15 residues long. The germline V gene encodes CDR1 MNHNS and CDR2 SASEGT. The ends were cut back, 3 bases at V and 1 base at J, with 13 bases in the middle. For the CDR3, the DNA is TGTGCCAGCAGTGAGAATAGGGGTTTTTCCTACGAGCAGTACTTC. Encoded protein: CASSENRGFSYEQYF.

V usage is TRBV30 and J usage is TRBJ2-4; D is possibly TRBD1 (6 bases). Germline V lookup: CDR1 GTSNPN, CDR2 SVGIG (reference sequence). The CDR3 length is 13 residues. Deletions cut 2 bases from V and 9 bases from J, with 14 bases between. The CDR3 sequence is CAWSSQTGFIQYF. In DNA form, the CDR3 reads TGTGCCTGGAGTAGCCAAACAGGGTTCATTCAGTACTTC.

The chain uses TRBV5-6 and TRBJ1-6; 7 nucleotides line up with TRBD1. Per the germline V gene, CDR1 is SGHDT and CDR2 is YYEEEE. This CDR3 region has 17 residues. Trimming at V came to 1 base and at J to 7 bases, leaving 11 bases not matched to a gene. CDR3 in DNA: TGTGCCAGCAGCTTGTTTGGGGGACAGCAGCTGAATTCACCCCTCCACTTT. Its translation is CASSLFGGQQLNSPLHF.